These 24 T cell receptor beta chains came from one sample sequenced in a study of CD8+ T cells in alopecia areata. RNA, once extracted, was reverse transcribed into cDNA for use as the sequencing template. Data came from immunoSEQ multiplex PCR; TCRdb stores just in-frame clones and leaves some out. The repertoire consists of some 190,000 clones, with 55% to 70% occurring once and the leading ten covering approximately 0.7%. Indicated treatment: oral pan-JAK inhibitor, 5-10 mg twice daily. Here the sequenced sample was CD4+ T cells sorted from blood, taken at week 4, from a patient treated with tofacitinib. These receptors came from a human donor with alopecia areata.

V and J are TRBV2 and TRBJ2-2; D uncertain. CDR3 length: 13 amino acids. Germline CDR1 and CDR2: SNHLY and FYNNEI. The V end lost 0 bases, the J end lost 8 bases, and 7 bases lay between the germline ends. The CDR3 nucleotides read TGTGCCAGCAGTGAAGCGCAGAGGGGGGAGCTGTTTTTT. Its translation: CASSEAQRGELFF.

The chain uses TRBV29-1 and TRBJ2-3; D unresolved. V was clipped by 8 bases and J by 0 bases, with 12 bases between them. Germline V lookup: CDR1 SQVTM, CDR2 ANQGSEA. The CDR3 runs 13 residues. Here the CDR3 reads CSTQAISTDTQYF. CDR3 DNA sequence: TGCAGCACTCAGGCGATTAGCACAGATACGCAGTATTTT.

This chain joins TRBV10-3 and TRBJ2-3; D may be TRBD2 (6 bases). Germline CDR1 reads ENHRY; CDR2 reads SYGVKD. Trimming removed 8 bases from V and 7 bases from J, with 13 bases in between. The CDR3 runs 12 residues. CDR3 nucleotides: TGTGCCATCGGGGGGACCGCCAATACGCAGTATTTT. Translating it yields CAIGGTANTQYF.

This clone turned up a few times. The chain links TRBV28 to TRBJ2-4; D is tentatively TRBD1 or TRBD2 (7 bases each). The CDR3 runs to 14 residues. V was shortened by 5 bases and J by 7 bases, with 15 bases between the two germline ends. Germline lookup yields CDR1 MDHEN and CDR2 SYDVKM. The CDR3 DNA follows: TGTGCCAGCAGTCGTCGACAGGGAGGGAACATTCAGTACTTC. Translating gives CASSRRQGGNIQYF.

The chain links TRBV14 to TRBJ2-5; no reliable D call. V lost 3 bases and J 5 bases, leaving 16 bases between the germline ends. The CDR3 runs to 15 residues. Germline V gene lookup returns CDR1 SGHDN and CDR2 FVKESK. The CDR3 bases are TGTGCCAGCAGCCATCGATATAGGGTCGAGGAGACCCAGTACTTC. Protein: CASSHRYRVEETQYF.

Only a few counts were recorded for this clone. This rearrangement joins TRBV29-1 to TRBJ2-5; perhaps TRBD1 as D (5 bases). Germline V gene lookup returns CDR1 SQVTM and CDR2 ANQGSEA. The V end lost 4 bases, the J end lost 2 bases, and 8 bases lay between the germline ends. This CDR3 has 12 residues. This chain's CDR3 is CSVAGSQETQYF. Written as DNA, the CDR3 is TGCAGCGTTGCAGGGTCTCAAGAGACCCAGTACTTC.

The J gene is TRBJ2-2, the V gene TRBV18; D call uncertain. The CDR3 length is 15 residues. The germline V gene has CDR1 KGHSH and CDR2 LQKENI. Trimming left V 2 bases short and J 1 base short, with 8 bases between. The CDR3 DNA reads TGTGCCAGCTCACCAGTGCCAGTGAACACCGGGGAGCTGTTTTTT. It yields the protein CASSPVPVNTGELFF. Together with reference TRBV18 and TRBJ2-2, the CDR3 gives the full variable domain: NAGVMQNPRHLVRRRGQEARLRCSPMKGHSHVYWYRQLPEEGLKFMVYLQKENIIDESGMPKERFSAEFPKEGPSILRIQQVVRGDSAAYFCASSPVPVNTGELFFGEGSRLTVL.

J is TRBJ2-3 and V is TRBV25-1; 7 bases match TRBD2. This CDR3 spans 15 amino acids. J lost 1 base, V lost 4 bases, and 5 bases had no gene match. Looked up from germline, CDR1 is MGHDK and CDR2 is SYGVNS. The CDR3 sequence: CASSAASGRTDTQYF. In DNA form, the CDR3 reads TGTGCCAGCAGTGCGGCTAGCGGTCGCACAGATACGCAGTATTTT. The entire variable domain, with the rest obtained from reference TRBV25-1 and TRBJ2-3, is as follows: EADIYQTPRYLVIGTGKKITLECSQTMGHDKMYWYQQDPGMELHLIHYSYGVNSTEKGDLSSESTVSRIRTEHFPLTLESARPSHTSQYLCASSAASGRTDTQYFGPGTRLTVL.

There are many counts of this clone. The chain recombines TRBV27 with TRBJ2-3; D is uncertain. This CDR3 has 11 amino acids. Germline CDR1 is MNHEY and CDR2 is SMNVEV (reference sequence). Trimming shortened V by 5 bases and J by 2 bases, and 2 bases separated the two germline ends. The CDR3 here is CASSNTDTQYF. In nucleotides, the CDR3 is TGTGCCAGCAGTAACACAGATACGCAGTATTTT.

The V call is TRBV4-1, the J call TRBJ2-7, with TRBD1 matching over 7 bases. V shed 3 bases and J 7 bases; nucleotides not matched to a gene: 6. Germline lookup yields CDR1 MGHRA and CDR2 YSYEKL. CDR3 length equals 13 residues. In DNA form, the CDR3 reads TGCGCCAGCAGCCAGACAGGGACCTCAGAGCAGTACTTC. As protein: CASSQTGTSEQYF.

The chain recombines TRBV7-2 with TRBJ1-2; D not resolved. The length of the CDR3 is 13 residues. CDR1 SGHTA and CDR2 FQGNSA come from the germline V gene. Between the trimmed V and J ends, which lost 0 bases and 4 bases, there was a span of 6 bases. This CDR3 is CASSLAGFYGYTF. CDR3 nucleotides: TGTGCCAGCAGCTTAGCTGGCTTCTATGGCTACACCTTC.

The chain recombines TRBV29-1 with TRBJ2-7; 9 positions match TRBD2. Per germline, CDR1 SQVTM and CDR2 ANQGSEA. The CDR3 loop spans 16 amino acids. With 7 bases clipped from V and 4 bases from J, the junction kept 17 bases outside the gene matches. The CDR3 coding sequence is TGCAGCGCCCTGAACTCCCTGGGCGGGAGGGCTTACGAGCAGTACTTC. Its translation is CSALNSLGGRAYEQYF.

This chain connects TRBV30 to TRBJ1-5; D gene unclear. Trimming removed 3 bases at V and 6 bases at J, with 9 bases between. There are 12 residues in the CDR3. Germline values: CDR1 GTSNPN, CDR2 SVGIG (reference sequence). Written as DNA, the CDR3 is TGTGCCTGGAGCTCCCTTCGTCAGCCCCAGCATTTT. Encoded protein: CAWSSLRQPQHF.

This rearrangement joins TRBV5-1 to TRBJ2-7, with TRBD1 matching over 10 bases. CDR1 SGHRS and CDR2 YFSETQ come from the germline V gene. V trimming: 4 bases; J trimming: 6 bases; junction bases outside the gene matches: 13. The CDR3 loop spans 16 amino acids. CDR3 DNA sequence: TGCGCCAGCAGCCAGAACGTCGGGACAGGGGTAGGCGAGCAGTACTTC. This sequence encodes CASSQNVGTGVGEQYF.

This clone has just a few counts. The gene calls are TRBV29-1 and TRBJ2-7; 7 nucleotides agree with TRBD1. The germline gives CDR1 SQVTM, CDR2 ANQGSEA. V dropped 4 bases and J dropped 7; count of bases not matched to a gene: 10. The CDR3 covers 13 residues. CDR3 bases: TGCAGCGTTGTTGTAGGGGGCTACGGAGAGCAGTACTTC. Protein product: CSVVVGGYGEQYF.

The chain joins TRBV2 to TRBJ1-5; TRBD1 might be the D (6 bases). The CDR3 extends over 13 amino acids. Germline V lookup: CDR1 SNHLY, CDR2 FYNNEI. V lost 3 bases and J lost 4, with 7 bases in between. The CDR3 DNA sequence: TGTGCCAGCAGTGAGGGGGCTAATCAGCCCCAGCATTTT. This gives the protein CASSEGANQPQHF. Complete variable domain (other parts from reference TRBV2 and TRBJ1-5): EPEVTQTPSHQVTQMGQEVILRCVPISNHLYFYWYRQILGQKVEFLVSFYNNEISEKSEIFDDQFSVERPDGSNFTLKIRSTKLEDSAMYFCASSEGANQPQHFGDGTRLSIL.

The chain joins TRBV4-2 to TRBJ1-4; no firm D call. Germline lookup yields CDR1 LGHNA and CDR2 YNFKEQ. This CDR3 spans 15 amino acids. V was clipped by 2 bases and J by 6 bases, with 13 bases between them. The CDR3 protein is CASSQLSDGDEKLFF. DNA of the CDR3: TGTGCCAGCAGCCAACTAAGTGACGGGGATGAAAAACTGTTTTTT.

This clone was seen at least ten times. This sample also contains other DNA sequences that code for the same CDR3. The gene calls are TRBV7-2 and TRBJ2-5; weak D call: TRBD2 (5 bases). The V end was cut by 5 bases, the J end by 7 bases, with 8 bases between. In germline, CDR1 is SGHTA, CDR2 FQGNSA. The CDR3 consists of 11 residues. This CDR3 reads CASSPGGTQYF. DNA of the CDR3: TGTGCCAGCAGCCCCGGAGGGACCCAGTACTTC. Based on the CDR3 plus reference TRBV7-2 and TRBJ2-5, the full variable domain is GAGVSQSPSNKVTEKGKDVELRCDPISGHTALYWYRQSLGQGLEFLIYFQGNSAPDKSGLPSDRFSAERTGGSVSTLTIQRTQQEDSAVYLCASSPGGTQYFGPGTRLLVL.

The chain couples TRBV30 to TRBJ1-2; D unresolved. The germline V and J ends were trimmed by 1 base and 10 bases, with 10 bases remaining between them. This CDR3 spans 11 amino acids. Germline CDR1 is GTSNPN and CDR2 is SVGIG (reference sequence). The CDR3 region is CAWSGLGSYTF. The CDR3, as DNA: TGTGCCTGGAGTGGACTAGGATCCTACACCTTC. Combining the CDR3 with reference TRBV30 and TRBJ1-2 gives the whole variable domain SQTIHQWPATLVQPVGSPLSLECTVEGTSNPNLYWYRQAAGRGLQLLFYSVGIGQISSEVPQNLSASRPQDRQFILSSKKLLLSDSGFYLCAWSGLGSYTFGSGTRLTVV.

On this clone: Different DNA sequences within this sample yield the same CDR3. V is TRBV2 and J is TRBJ2-3; no clear D. The CDR3 length is 11 residues. Germline-derived CDR1 and CDR2 are SNHLY and FYNNEI. V lost 3 bases to trimming and J lost 6 bases, with 4 bases between them. Written as DNA, the CDR3 is TGTGCCAGCAGTGACAGGGATACGCAGTATTTT. This codes for CASSDRDTQYF. Combining the CDR3 with reference TRBV2 and TRBJ2-3 gives the whole variable domain EPEVTQTPSHQVTQMGQEVILRCVPISNHLYFYWYRQILGQKVEFLVSFYNNEISEKSEIFDDQFSVERPDGSNFTLKIRSTKLEDSAMYFCASSDRDTQYFGPGTRLTVL.

The chain has TRBV7-8 and TRBJ2-2; 10 nucleotides match TRBD1. Germline CDR1 is SGHVS and CDR2 is FQNEAQ. V lost 5 bases, J lost 4 bases, and 7 bases stayed unmatched. The CDR3 length is 16 residues. The CDR3 DNA follows: TGTGCCAGCAGCCGGACAGGGGGAAGCGGCACCGGGGAGCTGTTTTTT. Its protein is CASSRTGGSGTGELFF.

The chain couples TRBV7-2 to TRBJ1-5, with 12 bases that match TRBD1. The CDR3 runs 16 residues. The V gene end was trimmed by 5 bases and the J gene end by 5 bases; junction bases not matched to a gene: 7. The germline gives CDR1 SGHTA, CDR2 FQGNSA. The CDR3, as DNA: TGTGCCAGCAGCCTAACACGGGACAGGGGGCATCAGCCCCAGCATTTT. Protein sequence: CASSLTRDRGHQPQHF.

This clone was recorded a few times. The chain combines TRBV7-2 with TRBJ2-2, with 14 bases lining up with TRBD2. Trimming took 3 bases from V and 6 from J; bases not matched to a gene: 9. Germline V gene lookup returns CDR1 SGHTA and CDR2 FQGNSA. The CDR3 consists of 18 residues. CDR3 in amino acids: CASSLRGLAGAFSGELFF. Here the CDR3 DNA reads TGTGCCAGCAGCTTGAGGGGACTAGCGGGAGCATTCTCCGGGGAGCTGTTTTTT.

V usage is TRBV30 and J usage is TRBJ1-5, with TRBD1 matching over 7 bases. The ends lost 3 bases at V and 3 bases at J; junction bases unmatched: 8. This CDR3 contains 15 residues. Per germline, CDR1 GTSNPN and CDR2 SVGIG (reference sequence). The CDR3 region is CAWRSRQGINQPQHF. The CDR3, as DNA: TGTGCCTGGAGATCCCGACAGGGTATCAATCAGCCCCAGCATTTT.